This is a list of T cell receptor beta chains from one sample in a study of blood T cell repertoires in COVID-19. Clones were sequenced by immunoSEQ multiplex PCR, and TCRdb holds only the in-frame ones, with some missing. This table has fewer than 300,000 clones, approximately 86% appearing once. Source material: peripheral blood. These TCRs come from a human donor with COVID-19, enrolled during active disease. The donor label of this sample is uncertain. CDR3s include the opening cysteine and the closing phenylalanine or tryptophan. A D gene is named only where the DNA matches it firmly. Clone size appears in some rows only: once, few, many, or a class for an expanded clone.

CDR3 protein: CASSLEGGGNQPQHF; CDR3 DNA: TGTGCCAGCAGTCTTGAGGGGGGGGGCAATCAGCCCCAGCATTTT; D gene: NA; J gene: TRBJ1-5; clone size: few; CDR3 length: 15; V gene: TRBV6-2/TRBV6-3
CDR3 protein: CASSQAVSRGGYTF; CDR3 DNA: TGCGCCAGCAGCCAAGCTGTTAGTAGGGGAGGCTACACCTTC; D gene: NA; J gene: TRBJ1-2; clone size: NA; CDR3 length: 14; V gene: TRBV4-3
CDR3 protein: CASSFSFGQGQVYEQYF; CDR3 DNA: TGTGCCAGCAGCTTCTCCTTTGGCCAGGGACAGGTCTACGAGCAGTACTTC; D gene: TRBD1; J gene: TRBJ2-7; clone size: NA; CDR3 length: 17; V gene: TRBV5-8
CDR3 protein: CASSQARGMNTEAFF; CDR3 DNA: TGTGCCAGCAGCCAAGCCCGGGGGATGAACACTGAAGCTTTCTTT; D gene: NA; J gene: TRBJ1-1; clone size: once; CDR3 length: 15; V gene: TRBV14
CDR3 protein: CASSPQVYLRNEQFF; CDR3 DNA: TGTGCCAGCAGTCCACAGGTTTACTTACGGAATGAGCAGTTCTTC; D gene: NA; J gene: TRBJ2-1; clone size: once; CDR3 length: 15; V gene: TRBV3-1/TRBV3-2
CDR3 protein: CASSYSGGGQPQHF; CDR3 DNA: TGTGCCAGCAGTTACTCCGGGGGAGGTCAGCCCCAGCATTTT; D gene: NA; J gene: TRBJ1-5; clone size: few; CDR3 length: 14; V gene: TRBV6-6
CDR3 protein: CASEDGRQAMGYTF; CDR3 DNA: TGCGCCAGCGAGGACGGGCGACAGGCGATGGGCTACACCTTC; D gene: NA; J gene: TRBJ1-2; clone size: few; CDR3 length: 14; V gene: TRBV10-2
CDR3 protein: CASSETGGDYGYTF; CDR3 DNA: TGTGCCAGTAGTGAGACAGGGGGCGACTATGGCTACACCTTC; D gene: TRBD1; J gene: TRBJ1-2; clone size: NA; CDR3 length: 14; V gene: TRBV19
CDR3 protein: CASSLATANYGYTF; CDR3 DNA: TGTGCCAGCAGCTTAGCCACAGCAAACTATGGCTACACCTTC; D gene: NA; J gene: TRBJ1-2; clone size: NA; CDR3 length: 14; V gene: TRBV7-2
CDR3 protein: CSAGQGADEKLFF; CDR3 DNA: TGCAGCGCCGGCCAGGGGGCGGATGAAAAACTGTTTTTT; D gene: TRBD1; J gene: TRBJ1-4; clone size: NA; CDR3 length: 13; V gene: TRBV29-1
CDR3 protein: CASSQQRQGANEQFF; CDR3 DNA: TGTGCCAGCAGTCAGCAACGACAGGGAGCAAATGAACAGTTCTTC; D gene: TRBD1; J gene: TRBJ2-1; clone size: NA; CDR3 length: 15; V gene: TRBV6-2/TRBV6-3
CDR3 protein: CASSLGTGGRYGYTF; CDR3 DNA: TGCGCCAGCAGCTTGGGGACAGGCGGGCGGTATGGCTACACCTTC; D gene: TRBD1; J gene: TRBJ1-2; clone size: NA; CDR3 length: 15; V gene: TRBV5-1
CDR3 protein: CSVAGTSVYNEQFF; CDR3 DNA: TGCAGCGTTGCCGGGACTAGCGTCTACAATGAGCAGTTCTTC; D gene: TRBD2; J gene: TRBJ2-1; clone size: few; CDR3 length: 14; V gene: TRBV29-1
CDR3 protein: CASTVTGTGGNTEAFF; CDR3 DNA: TGTGCCAGTACCGTCACCGGGACAGGGGGCAACACTGAAGCTTTCTTT; D gene: TRBD1; J gene: TRBJ1-1; clone size: many; CDR3 length: 16; V gene: TRBV19
CDR3 protein: CASSVTGDYNEQFF; CDR3 DNA: TGTGCCAGCAGCGTAACAGGAGACTACAATGAGCAGTTCTTC; D gene: NA; J gene: TRBJ2-1; clone size: NA; CDR3 length: 14; V gene: TRBV9
CDR3 protein: CAWSYIMGGAAGNTIYF; CDR3 DNA: TGTGCCTGGTCCTATATTATGGGGGGGGCGGCTGGAAACACCATATATTTT; D gene: NA; J gene: TRBJ1-3; clone size: once; CDR3 length: 17; V gene: TRBV30
CDR3 protein: CASSIGDRLNYNEQFF; CDR3 DNA: TGTGCCAGTAGTATAGGGGACAGGCTCAACTACAATGAGCAGTTCTTC; D gene: TRBD1; J gene: TRBJ2-1; clone size: NA; CDR3 length: 16; V gene: TRBV19
CDR3 protein: CASSLVAGHFEQFF; CDR3 DNA: TGTGCTAGCAGCTTAGTAGCAGGGCACTTTGAGCAGTTCTTC; D gene: NA; J gene: TRBJ2-1; clone size: NA; CDR3 length: 14; V gene: TRBV7-7
CDR3 protein: CASSIVGDSNTEAFF; CDR3 DNA: TGTGCCAGTAGTATAGTTGGGGACTCGAACACTGAAGCTTTCTTT; D gene: NA; J gene: TRBJ1-1; clone size: NA; CDR3 length: 15; V gene: TRBV19
CDR3 protein: CASSPGEGGLQNTEAFF; CDR3 DNA: TGTGCCAGCAGCCCGGGGGAGGGGGGACTGCAGAACACTGAAGCTTTCTTT; D gene: NA; J gene: TRBJ1-1; clone size: NA; CDR3 length: 17; V gene: TRBV9
CDR3 protein: CASSLLGGSYNSPLHF; CDR3 DNA: TGTGCCAGCAGTCTCCTTGGCGGGTCCTATAATTCACCCCTCCACTTT; D gene: NA; J gene: TRBJ1-6; clone size: NA; CDR3 length: 16; V gene: TRBV28
CDR3 protein: CASSIGAGSTLNTEAFF; CDR3 DNA: TGTGCCAGTAGTATAGGCGCAGGGTCGACACTGAACACTGAAGCTTTCTTT; D gene: NA; J gene: TRBJ1-1; clone size: NA; CDR3 length: 17; V gene: TRBV19
CDR3 protein: CASSQVSGWDTEAFF; CDR3 DNA: TGTGCCAGCAGCCAAGTCTCAGGGTGGGACACTGAAGCTTTCTTT; D gene: NA; J gene: TRBJ1-1; clone size: NA; CDR3 length: 15; V gene: TRBV3-1/TRBV3-2
CDR3 protein: CASSLLWGFEAFF; CDR3 DNA: TGTGCCAGCAGTTTATTGTGGGGCTTTGAAGCTTTCTTT; D gene: NA; J gene: TRBJ1-1; clone size: NA; CDR3 length: 13; V gene: TRBV28
CDR3 protein: CASSQGPRQGGTEAFF; CDR3 DNA: TGTGCCAGTAGTCAGGGCCCTAGACAGGGTGGGACTGAAGCTTTCTTT; D gene: TRBD1; J gene: TRBJ1-1; clone size: NA; CDR3 length: 16; V gene: TRBV19
CDR3 protein: CAISESQGVISSGNTIYF; CDR3 DNA: TGTGCCATCAGTGAGTCCCAGGGGGTCATTAGCTCTGGAAACACCATATATTTT; D gene: TRBD1; J gene: TRBJ1-3; clone size: NA; CDR3 length: 18; V gene: TRBV10-3
CDR3 protein: CALNDRGYGGANVLTF; CDR3 DNA: TGTGCCCTGAACGACAGGGGGTACGGTGGGGCCAACGTCCTGACTTTC; D gene: TRBD1; J gene: TRBJ2-6; clone size: NA; CDR3 length: 16; V gene: TRBV30
CDR3 protein: CASRIQALLNQPQHF; CDR3 DNA: TGTGCCAGTAGGATTCAGGCTCTTCTGAATCAGCCCCAGCATTTT; D gene: NA; J gene: TRBJ1-5; clone size: NA; CDR3 length: 15; V gene: TRBV19
CDR3 protein: CASSYGTGAFMNTEAFF; CDR3 DNA: TGTGCCAGCAGTTATGGGACAGGGGCTTTTATGAACACTGAAGCTTTCTTT; D gene: TRBD1; J gene: TRBJ1-1; clone size: NA; CDR3 length: 17; V gene: TRBV6-2/TRBV6-3
CDR3 protein: CASSYSYVSDTQYF; CDR3 DNA: TGTGCCAGCAGTTACTCGTATGTGTCAGATACGCAGTATTTT; D gene: NA; J gene: TRBJ2-3; clone size: NA; CDR3 length: 14; V gene: TRBV6-5
CDR3 protein: CASSDTAGNTIYF; CDR3 DNA: TGTGCCAGCAGTGATACAGCAGGAAACACCATATATTTT; D gene: NA; J gene: TRBJ1-3; clone size: few; CDR3 length: 13; V gene: TRBV25-1
CDR3 protein: CASSVGQQNTEAFF; CDR3 DNA: TGTGCCAGCAGCGTCGGACAGCAGAACACTGAAGCTTTCTTT; D gene: NA; J gene: TRBJ1-1; clone size: NA; CDR3 length: 14; V gene: TRBV7-2
CDR3 protein: CSASWHLNTEAFF; CDR3 DNA: TGCAGTGCTAGTTGGCATCTGAACACTGAAGCTTTCTTT; D gene: NA; J gene: TRBJ1-1; clone size: NA; CDR3 length: 13; V gene: TRBV20-1
CDR3 protein: CSAPTSGRVDTQYF; CDR3 DNA: TGCAGCGCCCCCACTAGCGGGAGAGTCGATACGCAGTATTTT; D gene: TRBD2; J gene: TRBJ2-3; clone size: NA; CDR3 length: 14; V gene: TRBV29-1
CDR3 protein: CASSLGQGPNTEAFF; CDR3 DNA: TGTGCCAGCAGCCTGGGACAGGGTCCAAACACTGAAGCTTTCTTT; D gene: TRBD1; J gene: TRBJ1-1; clone size: NA; CDR3 length: 15; V gene: TRBV6-2/TRBV6-3
CDR3 protein: CAISEYGIGKNTGELFF; CDR3 DNA: TGTGCCATCAGTGAGTACGGGATCGGAAAGAACACCGGGGAGCTGTTTTTT; D gene: NA; J gene: TRBJ2-2; clone size: NA; CDR3 length: 17; V gene: TRBV10-3
CDR3 protein: CASSLNGGQGASPLHF; CDR3 DNA: TGTGCCAGCAGCTTAAATGGGGGACAGGGGGCTTCACCCCTCCACTTT; D gene: TRBD1; J gene: TRBJ1-6; clone size: NA; CDR3 length: 16; V gene: TRBV7-9
CDR3 protein: CASTLPRDSNYGYTF; CDR3 DNA: TGTGCCAGCACCCTACCCCGGGACAGCAACTATGGCTACACCTTC; D gene: TRBD1; J gene: TRBJ1-2; clone size: NA; CDR3 length: 15; V gene: TRBV28
CDR3 protein: CASSFSTGQETQYF; CDR3 DNA: TGCGCCAGCAGCTTCTCGACAGGCCAAGAGACCCAGTACTTC; D gene: NA; J gene: TRBJ2-5; clone size: NA; CDR3 length: 14; V gene: TRBV5-1
CDR3 protein: CASSPGGDTEAFF; CDR3 DNA: TGTGCCAGCTCACCCGGTGGAGACACTGAAGCTTTCTTT; D gene: NA; J gene: TRBJ1-1; clone size: NA; CDR3 length: 13; V gene: TRBV18
CDR3 protein: CASSGSPSGSLNEQFF; CDR3 DNA: TGTGCCAGCAGTGGCTCCCCTAGCGGGAGTCTGAATGAGCAGTTCTTC; D gene: TRBD2; J gene: TRBJ2-1; clone size: NA; CDR3 length: 16; V gene: TRBV6-1
CDR3 protein: CASRTGRQETQYF; CDR3 DNA: TGTGCCAGCAGAACAGGCCGGCAAGAGACCCAGTACTTC; D gene: NA; J gene: TRBJ2-5; clone size: once; CDR3 length: 13; V gene: TRBV27
CDR3 protein: CASTTTGGITDTQYF; CDR3 DNA: TGTGCCAGCACCACGACAGGGGGCATAACAGATACGCAGTATTTT; D gene: TRBD1; J gene: TRBJ2-3; clone size: NA; CDR3 length: 15; V gene: TRBV6-5